This T cell receptor beta chain originates from a study of cytomegalovirus exposure and HLA in healthy donors. About the study: Among the approximately 400 genotyped donors, less than 85% were placed in the Caucasian-associated ancestry cluster. Study-wide results and caveats: The records held CMV serostatus as the only immune exposure information.

Worth noting for this clone: Its target is not known.

V was pared by 2 bases and J by 0 bases, with 8 bases between. This CDR3 is built from 15 residues. Primers: 60 Vbeta forward and 13 Jbeta reverse. Produced via immunoSEQ multiplex PCR; TCRdb's table is partial and in-frame only. The data hold 120,000 or so clones, with roughly 77% observed a single time. The source is a young man in good health and CMV-seronegative. The chain is built from TRBV23-1 and TRBJ1-5, with D possibly TRBD1 on 5 matching bases. TRBV23-1 is reported as an ORF; its role is uncertain. Material for sequencing was PBMCs. The CDR3 sequence: CASSQKGLSNQPQHF. CDR3 DNA: TGCGCCAGCAGTCAAAAGGGGCTTAGCAATCAGCCCCAGCATTTT.